Sequencing of this T cell receptor beta chain was carried out in a study of human T cells and chemical hapten exposure. The wider study: Predominantly women, the patients had alopecia areata, totalis or universalis.

Each cDNA molecule in the library carried unique molecular identifiers. TCRdb re-called the RACE reads through MiXCR, storing one row per CDR3 protein. The sample has around 190,000 distinct CDR3 sequences, approximately 20% seen once. This clonotype was picked up many times. Its antigen is currently unknown. The sample's time point: patch test 1, 2 weeks after DPC sensitization. Specified treatment: therapeutic diphenylcyclopropenone sensitization with weekly scalp DPC. Every donor had alopecia and was 18 to 70 years old; all were suitable for DPC. The V gene lost 0 bases and the J gene lost 7 bases, with 21 bases spanning the gap. The germline V gene encodes CDR1 MNHEY and CDR2 SVGAGI. The CDR3 spans 17 residues. Findings of the study overall: Significantly greater numbers of large CDR3 similarity clusters came from expanded TCRs than from controls.

Sequencing used whole blood, obtained in connection with sensitization to the hapten diphenylcyclopropenone (DPC). The V and J genes are TRBV6-5 and TRBJ1-1, with a possible D match to TRBD1 (5 bases). The TCR was taken from a woman between 45 and 60 years old with alopecia areata. Some clones in this sample may be carry-over from other donors' samples. In DNA, the CDR3 is TGTGCCAGCAGTTACTCGTTCCCCCCAGGGAGTGAGAGTGAAGCTTTCTTT. Translation: CASSYSFPPGSESEAFF.